These T cell receptor beta chains were read from a single sample in a study of blood T cell repertoires in COVID-19. The assay was immunoSEQ multiplex PCR, and TCRdb's table has in-frame clones only and misses some. The data show some 140,000 clones, around 83% seen once. Material for sequencing was peripheral blood. The source of these receptors is a woman in her sixties or seventies with COVID-19, enrolled during active disease. Both conserved end residues are part of each CDR3. D genes are given only for firm matches. Expanded clones are given a class, and other clones once, few, many or no size at all.

>TRBV5-1|.|TRBD2|TRBJ2-1
CASSSRDGAGLGGNEQFF
TGCGCCAGCAGCTCCCGGGACGGAGCGGGACTAGGAGGGAATGAGCAGTTCTTC
>TRBV19|once|TRBD1|TRBJ1-1
CASREQGWDTEAFF
TGTGCCAGTAGGGAACAGGGGTGGGACACTGAAGCTTTCTTT
>TRBV7-8|.|.|TRBJ1-3
CASSPDRKGGNTIYF
TGTGCCAGCAGCCCAGACAGGAAAGGTGGAAACACCATATATTTT
>TRBV18|once|TRBD1|TRBJ2-7
CASSNRDRVAEQYF
TGTGCCAGCTCAAACCGGGACAGGGTAGCCGAGCAGTACTTC
>TRBV28|.|.|TRBJ2-1
CASSFFRGFYNEQFF
TGTGCCAGCAGTTTCTTTAGGGGTTTTTACAATGAGCAGTTCTTC
>TRBV7-8|.|TRBD2|TRBJ2-2
CASSPRTSRNTGELFF
TGTGCCAGCAGCCCTCGGACTAGCCGGAACACCGGGGAGCTGTTTTTT
>TRBV10-3|.|.|TRBJ2-1
CAISGPSIHEQFF
TGTGCCATCAGTGGGCCCTCAATCCATGAGCAGTTCTTC
>TRBV3-1/TRBV3-2|.|TRBD1|TRBJ2-5
CASSPDRGLQETQYF
TGTGCCAGCAGCCCGGACAGGGGTTTACAAGAGACCCAGTACTTC
>TRBV2|.|TRBD1|TRBJ1-2
CASSSTGIANYGYTF
TGTGCCAGCAGTTCGACAGGGATAGCTAACTATGGCTACACCTTC
>TRBV6-5|.|.|TRBJ2-2
CASKTDNSNTGELFF
TGTGCCAGCAAGACGGACAACTCGAACACCGGGGAGCTGTTTTTT
>TRBV5-5|.|TRBD1|TRBJ1-1
CASSPGQGLTEAFF
TGTGCCAGCAGCCCGGGACAGGGTCTCACTGAAGCTTTCTTT
>TRBV7-3|.|TRBD2|TRBJ2-1
CASSLTPTSGSLEQFF
TGTGCCAGCAGCTTAACGCCTACTAGCGGGAGTCTTGAGCAGTTCTTC
>TRBV25-1|.|.|TRBJ1-1
CASSEGAQLAFF
TGTGCCAGCAGTGAGGGGGCGCAACTCGCTTTCTTT
>TRBV11-2|.|.|TRBJ1-5
CASSSDISSNQPQHF
TGTGCCAGCAGCTCAGATATCAGTAGCAATCAGCCCCAGCATTTT